This T cell receptor beta chain was found in a study of preoperative IRX-2 immunotherapy in early breast cancer. The treatment denotes: preoperative locoregional IRX-2 cytokine immunotherapy. Preoperative locoregional IRX-2 cytokine immunotherapy was tested in the phase Ib source study. V lost 6 bases to trimming and J lost 0 bases, with 10 bases between them. The CDR3 has 14 residues. Per the germline V gene, CDR1 is SGHRS and CDR2 is YFSETQ. TCRdb keeps only in-frame clones here, not all; method: immunoSEQ multiplex PCR. The sample records roughly 93,000 clones, around 86% being singletons. The chain combines TRBV5-1 with TRBJ2-1; no firm D call. This material consisted of tumor tissue, taken after IRX-2 immunotherapy. The clonotype was recovered from a human donor with breast cancer. CDR3 in DNA: TGCGCCAGCACCCTAGATAGCTCCTACAATGAGCAGTTCTTC. Translating it yields CASTLDSSYNEQFF.